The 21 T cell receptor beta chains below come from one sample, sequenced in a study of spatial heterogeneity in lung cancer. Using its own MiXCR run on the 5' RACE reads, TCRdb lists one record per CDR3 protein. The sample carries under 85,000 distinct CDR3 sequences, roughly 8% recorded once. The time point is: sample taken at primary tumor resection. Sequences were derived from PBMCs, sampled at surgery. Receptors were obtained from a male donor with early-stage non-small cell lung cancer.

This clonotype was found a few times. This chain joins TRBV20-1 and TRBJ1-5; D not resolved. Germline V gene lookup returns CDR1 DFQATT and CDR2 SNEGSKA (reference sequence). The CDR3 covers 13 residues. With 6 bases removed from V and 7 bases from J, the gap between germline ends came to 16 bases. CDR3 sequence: CSALAREGQPQHF. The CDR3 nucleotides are TGCAGTGCACTTGCGCGGGAGGGCCAGCCCCAGCATTTT.

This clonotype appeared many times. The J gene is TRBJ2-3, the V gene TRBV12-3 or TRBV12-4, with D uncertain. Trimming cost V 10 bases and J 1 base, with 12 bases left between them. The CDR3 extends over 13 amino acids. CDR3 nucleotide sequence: TGTGCCACCCTGGGTACAGGCACAGATACGCAGTATTTT. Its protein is CATLGTGTDTQYF.

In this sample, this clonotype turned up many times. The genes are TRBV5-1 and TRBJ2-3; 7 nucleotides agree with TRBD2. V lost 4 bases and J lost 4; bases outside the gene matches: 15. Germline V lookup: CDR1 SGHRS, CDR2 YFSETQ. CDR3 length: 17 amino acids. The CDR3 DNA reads TGCGCCAGCAGCCCGGGGGAGGGGCTAGCGAGACCAGATACGCAGTATTTT. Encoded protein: CASSPGEGLARPDTQYF. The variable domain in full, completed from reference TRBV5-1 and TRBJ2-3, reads KAGVTQTPRYLIKTRGQQVTLSCSPISGHRSVSWYQQTPGQGLQFLFEYFSETQRNKGNFPGRFSGRQFSNSRSEMNVSTLELGDSALYLCASSPGEGLARPDTQYFGPGTRLTVL.

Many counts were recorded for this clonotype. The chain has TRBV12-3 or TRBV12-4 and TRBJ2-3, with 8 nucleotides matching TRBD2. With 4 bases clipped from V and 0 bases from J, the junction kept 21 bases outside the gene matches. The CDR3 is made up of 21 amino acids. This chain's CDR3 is CASSYPRLLSSGGRSTDTQYF. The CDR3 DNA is TGTGCCAGCAGTTATCCCCGACTCCTTTCGAGTGGCGGGAGGAGCACAGATACGCAGTATTTT.

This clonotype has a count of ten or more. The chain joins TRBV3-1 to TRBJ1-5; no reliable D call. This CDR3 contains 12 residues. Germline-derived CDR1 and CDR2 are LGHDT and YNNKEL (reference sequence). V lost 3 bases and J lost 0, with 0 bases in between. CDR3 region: CASSHSNQPQHF. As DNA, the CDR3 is TGTGCCAGCAGCCATAGCAATCAGCCCCAGCATTTT.

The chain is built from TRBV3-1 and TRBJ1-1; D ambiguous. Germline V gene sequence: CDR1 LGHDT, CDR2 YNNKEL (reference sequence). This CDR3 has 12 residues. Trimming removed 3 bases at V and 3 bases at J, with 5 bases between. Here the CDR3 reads CASSQGYTEAFF. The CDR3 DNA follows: TGTGCCAGCAGCCAGGGTTACACTGAAGCTTTCTTT. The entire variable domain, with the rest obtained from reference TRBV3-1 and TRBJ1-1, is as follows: DTAVSQTPKYLVTQMGNDKSIKCEQNLGHDTMYWYKQDSKKFLKIMFSYNNKELIINETVPNRFSPKSPDKAHLNLHINSLELGDSAVYFCASSQGYTEAFFGQGTRLTVV.

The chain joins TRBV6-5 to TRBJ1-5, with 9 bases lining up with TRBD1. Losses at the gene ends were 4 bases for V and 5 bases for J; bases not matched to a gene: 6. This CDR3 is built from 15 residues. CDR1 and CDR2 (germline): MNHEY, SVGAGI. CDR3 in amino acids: CASSLDRGGDQPQHF. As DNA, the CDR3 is TGTGCCAGCAGTTTGGACAGGGGAGGAGATCAGCCCCAGCATTTT.

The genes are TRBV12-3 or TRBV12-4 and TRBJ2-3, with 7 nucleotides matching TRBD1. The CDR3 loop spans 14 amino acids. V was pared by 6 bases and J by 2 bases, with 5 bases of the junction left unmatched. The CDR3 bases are TGTGCCAGCAGCTCCGGGACAGCCACAGATACGCAGTATTTT. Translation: CASSSGTATDTQYF.

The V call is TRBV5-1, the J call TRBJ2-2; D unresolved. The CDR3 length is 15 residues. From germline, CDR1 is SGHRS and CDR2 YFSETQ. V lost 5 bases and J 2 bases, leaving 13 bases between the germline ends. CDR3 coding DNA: TGCGCCAGCAGTCCCGGAACTCTAAACACCGGGGAGCTGTTTTTT. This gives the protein CASSPGTLNTGELFF.

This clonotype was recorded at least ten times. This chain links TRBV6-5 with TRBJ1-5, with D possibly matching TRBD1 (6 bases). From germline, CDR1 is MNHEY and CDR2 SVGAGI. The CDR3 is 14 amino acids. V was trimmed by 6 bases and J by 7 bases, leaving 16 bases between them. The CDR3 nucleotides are TGTGCCAGCAGCCCCACGGGGGCTGGGCAGCCCCAGCATTTT. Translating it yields CASSPTGAGQPQHF.

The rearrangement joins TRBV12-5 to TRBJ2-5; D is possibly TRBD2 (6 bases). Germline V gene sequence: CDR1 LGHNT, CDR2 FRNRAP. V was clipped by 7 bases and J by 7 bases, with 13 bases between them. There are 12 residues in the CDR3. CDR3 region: CASDRGDGTQYF. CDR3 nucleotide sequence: TGTGCTAGTGACCGCGGGGATGGGACCCAGTACTTC.

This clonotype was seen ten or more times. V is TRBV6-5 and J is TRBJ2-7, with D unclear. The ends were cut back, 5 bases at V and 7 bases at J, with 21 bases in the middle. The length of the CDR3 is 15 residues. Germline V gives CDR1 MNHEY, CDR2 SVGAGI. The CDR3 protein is CASSHPTRPEREQYF. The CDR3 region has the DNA TGTGCCAGCAGTCACCCGACAAGGCCCGAAAGAGAGCAGTACTTC.

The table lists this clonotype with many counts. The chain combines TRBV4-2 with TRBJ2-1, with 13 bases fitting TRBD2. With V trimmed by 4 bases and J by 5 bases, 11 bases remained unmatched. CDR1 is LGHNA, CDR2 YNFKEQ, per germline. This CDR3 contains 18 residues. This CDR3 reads CASSLVFSGLAGNNEQFF. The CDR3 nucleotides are TGTGCCAGCAGCCTAGTTTTCTCGGGACTAGCGGGGAACAATGAGCAGTTCTTC.

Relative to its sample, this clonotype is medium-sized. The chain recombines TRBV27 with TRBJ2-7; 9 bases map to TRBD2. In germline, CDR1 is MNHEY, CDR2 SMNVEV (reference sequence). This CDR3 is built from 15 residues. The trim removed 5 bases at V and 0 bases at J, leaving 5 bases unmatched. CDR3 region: CASSPLAGSSYEQYF. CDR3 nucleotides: TGTGCCAGCAGTCCGCTAGCGGGAAGCTCCTACGAGCAGTACTTC.

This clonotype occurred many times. CDR3 in DNA: TGTGCCAGCAGACGAGGACTAGCGGGACACGAGCAGTACTTC. Amino acids: CASRRGLAGHEQYF. V is TRBV5-4 and J is TRBJ2-7; 12 nucleotides line up with TRBD2. Germline assignment: CDR1 SGHNT and CDR2 YYREEE (reference sequence). The CDR3 runs to 14 residues. The J segment lost 5 bases and the V segment lost 5 bases, leaving 5 bases of the junction unmatched.

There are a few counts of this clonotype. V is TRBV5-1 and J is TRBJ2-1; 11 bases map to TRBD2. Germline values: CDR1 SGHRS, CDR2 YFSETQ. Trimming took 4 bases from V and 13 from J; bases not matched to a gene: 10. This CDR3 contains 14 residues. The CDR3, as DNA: TGCGCCAGCAGCATGGGACTAGCGGCTCCTACTCAGTTCTTC. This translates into CASSMGLAAPTQFF.

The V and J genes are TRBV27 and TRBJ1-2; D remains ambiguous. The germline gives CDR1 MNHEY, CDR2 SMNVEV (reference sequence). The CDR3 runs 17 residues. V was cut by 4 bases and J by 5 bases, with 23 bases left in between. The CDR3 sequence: CASSSARDSESIYGYTF. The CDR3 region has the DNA TGTGCCAGCAGTTCGGCCCGAGATTCAGAGTCTATATATGGCTACACCTTC.

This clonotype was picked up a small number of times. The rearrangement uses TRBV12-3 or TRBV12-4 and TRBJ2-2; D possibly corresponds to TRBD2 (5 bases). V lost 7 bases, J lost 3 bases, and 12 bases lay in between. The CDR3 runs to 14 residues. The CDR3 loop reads CASKNRRDTGELFF. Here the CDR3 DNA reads TGTGCCAGCAAGAATAGGCGGGACACCGGGGAGCTGTTTTTT.

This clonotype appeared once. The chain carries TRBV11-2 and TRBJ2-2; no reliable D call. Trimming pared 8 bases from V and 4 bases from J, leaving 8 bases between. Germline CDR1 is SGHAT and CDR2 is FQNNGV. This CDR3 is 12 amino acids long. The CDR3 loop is CASRTPTGELFF. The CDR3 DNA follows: TGTGCCAGCCGGACCCCCACCGGGGAGCTGTTTTTT.

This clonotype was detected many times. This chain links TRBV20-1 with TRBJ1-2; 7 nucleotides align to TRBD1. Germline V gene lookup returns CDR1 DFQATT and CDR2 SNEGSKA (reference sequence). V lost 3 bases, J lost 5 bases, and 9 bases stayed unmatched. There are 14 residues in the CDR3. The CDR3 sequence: CSASGGGAGYGYTF. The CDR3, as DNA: TGCAGTGCTAGTGGAGGGGGCGCTGGGTATGGCTACACCTTC.

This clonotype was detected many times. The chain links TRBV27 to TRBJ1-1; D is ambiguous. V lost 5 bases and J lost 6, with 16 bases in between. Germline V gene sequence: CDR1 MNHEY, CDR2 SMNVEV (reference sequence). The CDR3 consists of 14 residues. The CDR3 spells CASSQPGSVPEAFF. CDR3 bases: TGTGCCAGCAGTCAACCAGGCTCAGTTCCTGAAGCTTTCTTT.